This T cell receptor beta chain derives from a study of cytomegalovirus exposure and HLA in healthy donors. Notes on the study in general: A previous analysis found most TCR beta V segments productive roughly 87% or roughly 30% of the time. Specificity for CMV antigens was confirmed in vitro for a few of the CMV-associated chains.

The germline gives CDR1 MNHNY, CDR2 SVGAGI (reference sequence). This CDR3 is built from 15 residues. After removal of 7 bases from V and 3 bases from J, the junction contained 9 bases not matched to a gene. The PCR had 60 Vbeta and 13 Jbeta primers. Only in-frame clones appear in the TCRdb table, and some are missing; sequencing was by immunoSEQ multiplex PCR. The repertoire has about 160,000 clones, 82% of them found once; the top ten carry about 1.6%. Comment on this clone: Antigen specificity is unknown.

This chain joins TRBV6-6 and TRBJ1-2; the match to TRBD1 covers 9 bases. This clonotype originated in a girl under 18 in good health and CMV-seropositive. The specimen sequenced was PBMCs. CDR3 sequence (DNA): TGTGCCAGCACACACGGGACAGGGCCCGACTATGGCTACACCTTC. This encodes CASTHGTGPDYGYTF.